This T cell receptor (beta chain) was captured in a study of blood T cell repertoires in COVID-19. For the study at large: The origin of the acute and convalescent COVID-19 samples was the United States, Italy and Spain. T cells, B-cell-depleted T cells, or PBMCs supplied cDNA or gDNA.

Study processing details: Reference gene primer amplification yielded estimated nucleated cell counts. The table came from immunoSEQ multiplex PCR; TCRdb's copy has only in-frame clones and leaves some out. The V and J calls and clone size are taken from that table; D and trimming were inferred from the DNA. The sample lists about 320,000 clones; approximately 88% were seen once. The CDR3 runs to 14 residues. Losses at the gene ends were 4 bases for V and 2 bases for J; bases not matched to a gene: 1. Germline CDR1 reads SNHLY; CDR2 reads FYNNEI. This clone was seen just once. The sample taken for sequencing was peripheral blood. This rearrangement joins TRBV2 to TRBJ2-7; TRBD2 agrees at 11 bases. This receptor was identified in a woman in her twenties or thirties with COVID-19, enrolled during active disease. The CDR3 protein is CASSGLAGPYEQYF. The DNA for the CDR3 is TGTGCCAGCAGTGGACTAGCGGGGCCCTACGAGCAGTACTTC.